A single sample is the source of the 11 T cell receptor beta chains below, sequenced in a study of blood T cell repertoires in COVID-19. Generated by immunoSEQ multiplex PCR, the TCRdb table keeps only in-frame clones and is missing some. The profile shows 310,000 or so clones, 80% to 90% of them singletons. Source material: PBMCs or T cells enriched from blood (not recorded which). These receptors were taken from a woman aged 18-29 years who had recovered from COVID-19.

The chain couples TRBV19 to TRBJ1-2, with D perhaps TRBD1 (6 bases). From germline, CDR1 is LNHDA and CDR2 SQIVND (reference sequence). The ends were cut back, 3 bases at V and 1 base at J, with 12 bases in the middle. The CDR3 runs to 15 residues. This chain's CDR3 is CASSIMAGDNYGYTF. The CDR3 DNA sequence: TGTGCCAGTAGTATCATGGCAGGGGATAACTATGGCTACACCTTC.

This chain joins TRBV4-1 and TRBJ1-2, with 9 bases identical to TRBD1. The germline V gene encodes CDR1 MGHRA and CDR2 YSYEKL. The CDR3 consists of 18 residues. J lost 4 bases, V lost 6 bases, and 18 bases had no gene match. The CDR3 DNA sequence: TGCGCCAGCAGTCACGGGACAGGGCGGTTGCGTCCGTTCTATGGCTACACCTTC. This encodes CASSHGTGRLRPFYGYTF.

The chain uses TRBV27 and TRBJ1-5; possible D gene TRBD1, 6 bases. The CDR3 spans 14 residues. The V end lost 6 bases, the J end lost 7 bases, and 16 bases lay between the germline ends. Germline-derived CDR1 and CDR2 are MNHEY and SMNVEV (reference sequence). The CDR3 sequence is CASSSGTQRQPQHF. CDR3 bases: TGTGCCAGCAGCTCCGGGACACAGCGACAGCCCCAGCATTTT.

CDR3 nucleotide sequence: TGTGCCAGCAGGAGTCTCAGGGACAGGGAGAGCTCTGGAAACACCATATATTTT. This codes for CASRSLRDRESSGNTIYF. J is TRBJ1-3 and V is TRBV27; 9 bases agree with TRBD1. Germline-derived CDR1 and CDR2 are MNHEY and SMNVEV (reference sequence). The CDR3 runs to 18 residues. V was pared by 6 bases and J by 0 bases, with 12 bases of the junction left unmatched.

The chain is built from TRBV6-5 and TRBJ2-5, with 13 bases matching TRBD2. The CDR3 covers 14 residues. The germline V gene encodes CDR1 MNHEY and CDR2 SVGAGI. The ends lost 6 bases at V and 5 bases at J; junction bases unmatched: 3. The DNA for the CDR3 is TGTGCCAGCAGACTAGCGGGAGGGTTTGAGACCCAGTACTTC. The encoded protein is CASRLAGGFETQYF.

V is TRBV4-1 and J is TRBJ1-4; no firm D call. Trimming stripped 1 base from V and 13 bases from J, with 7 bases between. Germline V CDR1 and CDR2: MGHRA, YSYEKL. This CDR3 is built from 11 residues. The CDR3 region is CASSQAVRLFF. Written as DNA, the CDR3 is TGCGCCAGCAGCCAAGCGGTGAGACTGTTTTTT.

This chain joins TRBV6-2 or TRBV6-3 and TRBJ1-3; D might be TRBD1 (6 bases). CDR3 size: 15 residues. Germline V gene data show CDR1 as MNHEY and CDR2 as SVGEGT. The V gene lost 4 bases and the J gene lost 5 bases, with 15 bases spanning the gap. The DNA for the CDR3 is TGTGCCAGCAGTTTCGCCCAGGACAGCCGAAACACCATATATTTT. Protein sequence: CASSFAQDSRNTIYF.

V is TRBV9 and J is TRBJ1-2; D perhaps matches TRBD1 (6 bases). CDR3 size: 14 residues. Germline loops: CDR1 SGDLS, CDR2 YYNGEE. The germline V and J ends were trimmed by 0 bases and 5 bases, with 11 bases remaining between them. The CDR3 reads CASSVDGGRYGYTF. CDR3 nucleotide sequence: TGTGCCAGCAGCGTAGACGGGGGGCGGTATGGCTACACCTTC.

This chain joins TRBV7-6 and TRBJ1-5; tentative D call: TRBD1 (5 bases). The V and J ends lost 1 base and 1 base respectively, with 11 bases between them. The germline V gene encodes CDR1 SGHVS and CDR2 FNYEAQ. The CDR3 consists of 16 residues. This chain's CDR3 is CASSLVGGLSNQPQHF. CDR3 in DNA: TGTGCCAGCAGCTTAGTGGGGGGATTGAGCAATCAGCCCCAGCATTTT.

The V and J genes are TRBV12-3 or TRBV12-4 and TRBJ2-1, with D maybe TRBD1 (6 bases). Trimming left V 5 bases short and J 4 bases short, with 9 bases between. There are 13 residues in the CDR3. CDR3 loop: CASSAGVYNEQFF. Here the CDR3 DNA reads TGTGCCAGCAGTGCAGGGGTGTACAATGAGCAGTTCTTC.

The chain employs TRBV6-4 and TRBJ1-2; TRBD1 might be the D (5 bases). Germline values: CDR1 MRHNA, CDR2 SNTAGT. The V gene lost 0 bases and the J gene lost 4 bases, with 15 bases spanning the gap. The CDR3 is 16 amino acids. The CDR3 DNA is TGTGCCAGCAGTGACTCGTATTCCGGGGGGTTCTATGGCTACACCTTC. Its translation is CASSDSYSGGFYGYTF.